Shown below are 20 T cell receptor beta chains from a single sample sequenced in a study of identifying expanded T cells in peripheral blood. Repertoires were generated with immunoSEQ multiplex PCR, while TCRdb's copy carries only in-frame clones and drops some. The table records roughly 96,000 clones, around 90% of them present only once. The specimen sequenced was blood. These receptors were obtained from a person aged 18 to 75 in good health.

The CDR3 DNA reads TGTGCCAGCAGCCAGTCAAAAGGGGCCTTGAACACTGAAGCTTTCTTT. Its protein product is CASSQSKGALNTEAFF. V is TRBV4-2 and J is TRBJ1-1, with D perhaps matching TRBD1 (5 bases). The CDR3 spans 16 residues. The V end lost 3 bases, the J end lost 0 bases, and 14 bases lay between the germline ends. CDR1 and CDR2 from the germline V gene are LGHNA and YNFKEQ.

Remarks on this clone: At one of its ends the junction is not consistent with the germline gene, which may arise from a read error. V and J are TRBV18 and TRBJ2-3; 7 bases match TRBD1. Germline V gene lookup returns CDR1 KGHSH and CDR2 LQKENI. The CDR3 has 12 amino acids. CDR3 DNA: TGTGCCAGCTCCCCACAGGGGGATACGCAGTATTTT. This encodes CASSPQGDTQYF.

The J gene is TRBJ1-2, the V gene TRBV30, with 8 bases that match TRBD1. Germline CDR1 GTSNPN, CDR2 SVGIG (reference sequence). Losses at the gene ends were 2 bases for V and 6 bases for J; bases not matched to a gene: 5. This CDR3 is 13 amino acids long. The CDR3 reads CAWSPGGGDGYTF. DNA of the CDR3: TGTGCCTGGAGTCCAGGGGGCGGGGATGGCTACACCTTC.

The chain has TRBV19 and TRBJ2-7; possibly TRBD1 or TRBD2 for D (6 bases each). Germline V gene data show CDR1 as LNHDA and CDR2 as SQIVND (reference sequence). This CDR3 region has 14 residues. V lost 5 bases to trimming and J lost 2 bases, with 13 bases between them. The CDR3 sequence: CASSPIGGTYEQYF. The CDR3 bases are TGTGCCAGTAGTCCCATAGGGGGGACCTACGAGCAGTACTTC.

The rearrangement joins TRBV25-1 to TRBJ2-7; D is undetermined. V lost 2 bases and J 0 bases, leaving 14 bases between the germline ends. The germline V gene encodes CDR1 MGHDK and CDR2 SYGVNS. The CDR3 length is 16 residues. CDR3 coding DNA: TGTGCCAGCAGTGAAATCGCGACATTTAGCTCCTACGAGCAGTACTTC. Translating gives CASSEIATFSSYEQYF.

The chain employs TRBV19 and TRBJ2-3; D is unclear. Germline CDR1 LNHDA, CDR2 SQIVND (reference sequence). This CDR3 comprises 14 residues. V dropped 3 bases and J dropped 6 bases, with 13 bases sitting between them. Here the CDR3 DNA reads TGTGCCAGTAGTATCCCTCCACGATGGGATACGCAGTATTTT. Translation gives CASSIPPRWDTQYF.

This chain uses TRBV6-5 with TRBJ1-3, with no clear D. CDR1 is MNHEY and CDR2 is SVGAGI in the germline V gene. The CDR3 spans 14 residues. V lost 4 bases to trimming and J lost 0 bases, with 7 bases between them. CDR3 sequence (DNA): TGTGCCAGCAGTTTGACGGACTCTGGAAACACCATATATTTT. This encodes CASSLTDSGNTIYF.

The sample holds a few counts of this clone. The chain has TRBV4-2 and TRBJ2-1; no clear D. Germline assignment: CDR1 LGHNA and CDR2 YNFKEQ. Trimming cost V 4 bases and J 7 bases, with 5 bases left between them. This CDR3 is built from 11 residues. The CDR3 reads CASSLSNEQFF. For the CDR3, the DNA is TGTGCCAGCAGCCTTAGTAATGAGCAGTTCTTC.

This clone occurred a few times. This chain's CDR3 is CASSPDRLGKLFF. For the CDR3, the DNA is TGTGCCAGCTCACCAGACCGGCTGGGAAAACTGTTTTTT. The chain joins TRBV18 to TRBJ1-4; D gene ambiguous. The V end was cut by 2 bases, the J end by 10 bases, with 11 bases between. Germline V gene data show CDR1 as KGHSH and CDR2 as LQKENI. The CDR3 is 13 amino acids. The entire variable domain, with the rest obtained from reference TRBV18 and TRBJ1-4, is as follows: NAGVMQNPRHLVRRRGQEARLRCSPMKGHSHVYWYRQLPEEGLKFMVYLQKENIIDESGMPKERFSAEFPKEGPSILRIQQVVRGDSAAYFCASSPDRLGKLFFGSGTQLSVL.

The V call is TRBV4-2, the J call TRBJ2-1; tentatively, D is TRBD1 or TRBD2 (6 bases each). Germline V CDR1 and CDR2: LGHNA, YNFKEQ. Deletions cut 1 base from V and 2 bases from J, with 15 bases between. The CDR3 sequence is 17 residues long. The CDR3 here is CASSQGSAGHAYNEQFF. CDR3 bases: TGTGCCAGCAGCCAAGGTAGCGCGGGACACGCCTACAATGAGCAGTTCTTC.

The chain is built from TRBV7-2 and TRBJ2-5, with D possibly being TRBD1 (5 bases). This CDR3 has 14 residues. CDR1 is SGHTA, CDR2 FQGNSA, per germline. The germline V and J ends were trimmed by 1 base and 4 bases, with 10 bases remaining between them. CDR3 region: CASSLVGAAETQYF. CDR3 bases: TGTGCCAGCAGCTTAGTAGGGGCTGCAGAGACCCAGTACTTC.

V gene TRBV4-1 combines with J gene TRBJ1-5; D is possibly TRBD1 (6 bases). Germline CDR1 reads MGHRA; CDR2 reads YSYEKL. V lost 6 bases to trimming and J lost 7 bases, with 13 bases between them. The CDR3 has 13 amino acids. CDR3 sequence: CASSTGRGQPQHF. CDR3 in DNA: TGCGCCAGCAGTACAGGGAGGGGACAGCCCCAGCATTTT.

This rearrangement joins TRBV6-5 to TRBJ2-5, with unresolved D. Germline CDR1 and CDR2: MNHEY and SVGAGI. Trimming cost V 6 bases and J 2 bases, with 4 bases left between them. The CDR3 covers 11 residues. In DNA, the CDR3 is TGTGCCAGCAGCCCTCAAGAGACCCAGTACTTC. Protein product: CASSPQETQYF.

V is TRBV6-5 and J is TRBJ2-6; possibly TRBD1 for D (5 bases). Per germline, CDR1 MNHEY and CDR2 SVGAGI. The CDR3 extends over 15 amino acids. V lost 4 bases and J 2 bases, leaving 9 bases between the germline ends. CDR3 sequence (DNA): TGTGCCAGCAGTTTACAGGACACTGGGGCCAACGTCCTGACTTTC. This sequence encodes CASSLQDTGANVLTF.

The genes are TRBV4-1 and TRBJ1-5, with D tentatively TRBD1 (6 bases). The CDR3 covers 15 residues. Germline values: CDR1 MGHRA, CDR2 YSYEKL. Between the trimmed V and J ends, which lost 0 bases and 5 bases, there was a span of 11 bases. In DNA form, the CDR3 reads TGCGCCAGCAGCCAAGAGGGGGCAGGGTATCAGCCCCAGCATTTT. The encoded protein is CASSQEGAGYQPQHF.

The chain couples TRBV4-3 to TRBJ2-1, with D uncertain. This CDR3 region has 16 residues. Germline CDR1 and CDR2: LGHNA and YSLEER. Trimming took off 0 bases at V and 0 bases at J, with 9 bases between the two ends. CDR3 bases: TGCGCCAGCAGCCAAGATTTGAAGAGCTCCTACAATGAGCAGTTCTTC. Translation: CASSQDLKSSYNEQFF.

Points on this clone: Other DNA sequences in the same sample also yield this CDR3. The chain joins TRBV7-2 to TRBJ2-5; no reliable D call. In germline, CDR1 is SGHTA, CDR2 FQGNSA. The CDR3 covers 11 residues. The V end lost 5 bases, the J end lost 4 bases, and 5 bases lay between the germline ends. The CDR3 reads CASSLLETQYF. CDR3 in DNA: TGTGCCAGCAGCCTATTAGAGACCCAGTACTTC.

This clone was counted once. The CDR3 DNA reads as TGTGCCAGCAGCCCCAGACAGGACCCTAACTATGGCTACACCTTC. As protein: CASSPRQDPNYGYTF. This chain uses TRBV11-2 with TRBJ1-2; perhaps TRBD1 as D (6 bases). CDR1 is SGHAT, CDR2 FQNNGV, per germline. The CDR3 spans 15 residues. V gave up 5 bases and J gave up 0 bases, with 13 bases separating them.

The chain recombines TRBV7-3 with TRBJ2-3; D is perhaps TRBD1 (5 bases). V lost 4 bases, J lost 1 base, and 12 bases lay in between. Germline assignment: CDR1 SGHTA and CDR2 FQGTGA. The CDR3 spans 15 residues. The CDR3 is CASSYSGSGTDTQYF. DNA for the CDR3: TGTGCCAGCAGCTACTCAGGGTCCGGCACAGATACGCAGTATTTT.

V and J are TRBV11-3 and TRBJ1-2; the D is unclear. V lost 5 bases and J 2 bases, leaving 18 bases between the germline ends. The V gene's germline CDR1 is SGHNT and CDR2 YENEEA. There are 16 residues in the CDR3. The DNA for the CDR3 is TGTGCCAGCAGCCTCGCCCCTCTGGAAGGCAACTATGGCTACACCTTC. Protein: CASSLAPLEGNYGYTF. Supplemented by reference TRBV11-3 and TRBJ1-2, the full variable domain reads EAGVVQSPRYKIIEKKQPVAFWCNPISGHNTLYWYLQNLGQGPELLIRYENEEAVDDSQLPKDRFSAERLKGVDSTLKIQPAELGDSAVYLCASSLAPLEGNYGYTFGSGTRLTVV.